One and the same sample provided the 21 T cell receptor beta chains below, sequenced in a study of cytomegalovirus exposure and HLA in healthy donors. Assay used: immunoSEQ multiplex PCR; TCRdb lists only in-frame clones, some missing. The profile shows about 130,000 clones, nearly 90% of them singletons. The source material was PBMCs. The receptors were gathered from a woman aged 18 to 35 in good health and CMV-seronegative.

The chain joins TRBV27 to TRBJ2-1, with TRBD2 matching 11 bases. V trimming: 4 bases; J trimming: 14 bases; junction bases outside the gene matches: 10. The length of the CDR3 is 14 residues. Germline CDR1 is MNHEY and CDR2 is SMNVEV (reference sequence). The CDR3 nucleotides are TGTGCCAGCAGTTCCGGATTAGCGGGAGGGCCCGAGTTCTTC. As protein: CASSSGLAGGPEFF.

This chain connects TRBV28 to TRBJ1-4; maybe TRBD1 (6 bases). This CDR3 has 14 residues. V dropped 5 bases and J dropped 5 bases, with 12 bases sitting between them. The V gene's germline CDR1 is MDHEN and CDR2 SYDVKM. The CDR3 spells CASSPRQANEKLFF. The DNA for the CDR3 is TGTGCCAGCAGTCCCCGACAGGCAAATGAAAAACTGTTTTTT.

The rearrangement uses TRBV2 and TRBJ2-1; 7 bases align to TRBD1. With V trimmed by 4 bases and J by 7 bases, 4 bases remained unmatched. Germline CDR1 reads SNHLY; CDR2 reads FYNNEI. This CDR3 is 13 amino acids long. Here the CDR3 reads CASSVGQQNEQFF. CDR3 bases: TGTGCCAGCAGTGTGGGACAGCAGAATGAGCAGTTCTTC.

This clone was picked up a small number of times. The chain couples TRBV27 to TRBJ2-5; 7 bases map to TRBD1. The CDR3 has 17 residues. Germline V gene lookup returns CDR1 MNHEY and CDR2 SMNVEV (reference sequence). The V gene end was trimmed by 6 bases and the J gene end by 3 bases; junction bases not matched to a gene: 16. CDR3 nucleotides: TGTGCCAGCAGACTAACCTTCACCGGGACAGAGGAAGAGACCCAGTACTTC. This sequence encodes CASRLTFTGTEEETQYF.

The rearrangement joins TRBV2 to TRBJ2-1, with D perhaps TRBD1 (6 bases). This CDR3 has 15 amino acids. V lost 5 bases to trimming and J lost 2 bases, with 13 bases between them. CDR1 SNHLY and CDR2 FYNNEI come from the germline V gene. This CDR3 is CASSNEGTTYNEQFF. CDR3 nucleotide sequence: TGTGCCAGCAGTAATGAGGGGACAACCTACAATGAGCAGTTCTTC.

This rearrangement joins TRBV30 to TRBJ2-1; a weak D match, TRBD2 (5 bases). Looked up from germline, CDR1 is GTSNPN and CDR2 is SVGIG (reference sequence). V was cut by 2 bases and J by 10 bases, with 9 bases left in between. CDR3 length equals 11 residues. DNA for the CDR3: TGTGCCTGGAGTCCGGGGTTGGAGCAGTTCTTC. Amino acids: CAWSPGLEQFF.

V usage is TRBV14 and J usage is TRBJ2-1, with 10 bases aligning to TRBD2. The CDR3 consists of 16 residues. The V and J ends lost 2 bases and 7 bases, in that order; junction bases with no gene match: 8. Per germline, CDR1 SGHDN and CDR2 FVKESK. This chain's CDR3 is CASSQSVSSGGNEQFF. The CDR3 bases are TGTGCCAGCAGCCAAAGCGTGTCTAGCGGGGGTAATGAGCAGTTCTTC. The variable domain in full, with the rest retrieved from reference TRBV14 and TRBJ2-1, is EAGVTQFPSHSVIEKGQTVTLRCDPISGHDNLYWYRRVMGKEIKFLLHFVKESKQDESGMPNNRFLAERTGGTYSTLKVQPAELEDSGVYFCASSQSVSSGGNEQFFGPGTRLTVL.

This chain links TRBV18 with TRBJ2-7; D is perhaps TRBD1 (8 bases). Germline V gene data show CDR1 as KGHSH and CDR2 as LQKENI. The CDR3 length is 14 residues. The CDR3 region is CASSPQGGEYEQYV. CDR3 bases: TGTGCCAGCTCTCCACAGGGGGGGGAGTACGAGCAGTACGTC.

CDR3 loop: CASSVEALNTEAFF. The CDR3 nucleotides read TGTGCCAGCAGTGTCGAGGCTCTGAACACTGAAGCTTTCTTT. The V gene is TRBV2, the J gene TRBJ1-1; D uncertain. CDR1 and CDR2 (germline): SNHLY, FYNNEI. This CDR3 comprises 14 residues. Trimming left V 4 bases short and J 0 bases short, with 9 bases between.

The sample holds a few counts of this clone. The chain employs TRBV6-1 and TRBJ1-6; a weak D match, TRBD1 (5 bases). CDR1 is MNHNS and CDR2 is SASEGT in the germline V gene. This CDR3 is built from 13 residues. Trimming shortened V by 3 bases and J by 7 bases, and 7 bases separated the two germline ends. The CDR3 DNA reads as TGTGCCAGCAGTGACAGGGAAAATTCACCCCTCCACTTT. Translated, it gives CASSDRENSPLHF.

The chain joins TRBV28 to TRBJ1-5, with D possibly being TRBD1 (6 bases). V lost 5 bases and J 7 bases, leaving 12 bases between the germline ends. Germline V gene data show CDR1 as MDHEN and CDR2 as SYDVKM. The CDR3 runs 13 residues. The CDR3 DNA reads TGTGCCAGCAGTGCCCCGGGACACCAGCCCCAGCATTTT. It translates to CASSAPGHQPQHF.

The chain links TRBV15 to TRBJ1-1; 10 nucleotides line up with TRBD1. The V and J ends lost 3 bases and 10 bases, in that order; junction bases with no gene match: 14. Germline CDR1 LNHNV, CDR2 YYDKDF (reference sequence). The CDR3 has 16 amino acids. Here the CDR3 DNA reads TGTGCCACCAGCAGGGGGTGGGACAGGGGATTTTCGGGAGCTTTCTTT. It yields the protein CATSRGWDRGFSGAFF.

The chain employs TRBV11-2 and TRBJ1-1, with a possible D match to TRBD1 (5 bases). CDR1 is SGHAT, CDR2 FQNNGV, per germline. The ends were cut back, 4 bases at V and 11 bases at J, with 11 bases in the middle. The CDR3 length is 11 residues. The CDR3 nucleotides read TGTGCCAGCAGCTCGGGGGGGAAGGCTTTCTTT. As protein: CASSSGGKAFF.

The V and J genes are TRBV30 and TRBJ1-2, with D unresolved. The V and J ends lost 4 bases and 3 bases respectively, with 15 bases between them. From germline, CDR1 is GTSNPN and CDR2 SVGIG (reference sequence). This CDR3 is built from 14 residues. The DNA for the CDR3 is TGTGCCTGGAAACCAGCCAGGATTGACTATGGCTACACCTTC. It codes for CAWKPARIDYGYTF.

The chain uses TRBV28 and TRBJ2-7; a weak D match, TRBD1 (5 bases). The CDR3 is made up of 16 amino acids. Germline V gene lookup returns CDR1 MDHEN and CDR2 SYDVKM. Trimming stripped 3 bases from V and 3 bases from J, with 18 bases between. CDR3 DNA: TGTGCCAGCAGTTTTGGTAAGACAGCAATCCTCTACGAGCAGTACTTC. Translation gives CASSFGKTAILYEQYF.

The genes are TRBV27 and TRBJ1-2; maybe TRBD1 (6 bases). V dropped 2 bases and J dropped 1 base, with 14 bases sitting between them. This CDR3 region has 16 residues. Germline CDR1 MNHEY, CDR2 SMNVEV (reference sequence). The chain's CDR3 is CASSLSMARGNYGYTF. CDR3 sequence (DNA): TGTGCCAGCAGTTTAAGTATGGCCAGGGGTAACTATGGCTACACCTTC.

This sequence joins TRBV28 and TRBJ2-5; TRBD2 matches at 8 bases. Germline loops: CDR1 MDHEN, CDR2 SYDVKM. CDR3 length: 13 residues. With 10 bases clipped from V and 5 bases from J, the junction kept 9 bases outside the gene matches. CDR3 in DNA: TGTGCCATTGACGGGGGGGCCCAGGAGACCCAGTACTTC. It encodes CAIDGGAQETQYF.

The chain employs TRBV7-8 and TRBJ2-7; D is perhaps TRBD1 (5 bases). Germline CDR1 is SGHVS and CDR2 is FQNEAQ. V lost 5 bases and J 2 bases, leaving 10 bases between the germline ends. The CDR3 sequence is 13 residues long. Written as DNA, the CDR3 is TGTGCCAGCAGCGAAAGCAGGGCCTACGAGCAGTACTTC. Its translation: CASSESRAYEQYF.

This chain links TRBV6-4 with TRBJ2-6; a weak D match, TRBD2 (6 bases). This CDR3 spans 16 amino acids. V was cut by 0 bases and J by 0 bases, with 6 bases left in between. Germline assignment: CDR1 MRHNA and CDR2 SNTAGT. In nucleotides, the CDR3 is TGTGCCAGCAGTGACTCGGGGGGCTCTGGGGCCAACGTCCTGACTTTC. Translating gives CASSDSGGSGANVLTF.

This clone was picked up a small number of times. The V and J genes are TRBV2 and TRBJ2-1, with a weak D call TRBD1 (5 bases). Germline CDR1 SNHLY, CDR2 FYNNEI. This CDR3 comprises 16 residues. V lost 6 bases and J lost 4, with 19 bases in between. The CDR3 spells CASSVRGVKIYNEQFF. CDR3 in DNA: TGTGCCAGCAGCGTAAGGGGCGTGAAAATATACAATGAGCAGTTCTTC.

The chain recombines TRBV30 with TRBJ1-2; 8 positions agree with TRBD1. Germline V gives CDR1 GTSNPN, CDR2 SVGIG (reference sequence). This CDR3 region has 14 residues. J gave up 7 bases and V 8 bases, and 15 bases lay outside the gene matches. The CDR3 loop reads CALLSDRAFLGYTF. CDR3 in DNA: TGTGCCCTCCTGTCGGACAGGGCGTTTCTTGGCTACACCTTC.